This T cell receptor beta chain was sequenced for a study of TIL therapy for anti-PD-1-resistant metastatic lung cancer. The CDR3 contains 14 residues. Trimming shortened V by 0 bases and J by 0 bases, and 6 bases separated the two germline ends. Germline CDR1 SGHRS, CDR2 YFSETQ. The time point is: pre-treatment sample, taken before nivolumab and TIL therapy. Most excised metastases sampled were pleural nodules or supraclavicular lymph nodes. The table lists this clone with a count of one. The same CDR3 also results from other DNA sequences found in this sample. Sequencing used immunoSEQ v3. The protocol was immunoSEQ multiplex PCR, while the TCRdb copy is restricted to in-frame clones and leaves out a portion. This table holds about 50,000 clones, 70% to 85% found once.

The chain recombines TRBV5-1 with TRBJ1-2; possible D gene TRBD1, 5 bases. The clonotype originates from a person aged 25 to 80 with non-small cell lung cancer. Here the sequenced sample was tumor tissue, taken at baseline. CDR3 protein: CASSLGQSNYGYTF. The DNA for the CDR3 is TGCGCCAGCAGCTTGGGACAGTCTAACTATGGCTACACCTTC.